These 22 T cell receptor beta chains were sequenced from one sample in a study of T cell repertoires in cytomegalovirus infection. Their antigen targets remain unknown. TCRdb passed the reads through MiXCR, listing each CDR3 protein once. The data contain 200,000 or so distinct CDR3 sequences, about 40% of them singletons. Sequences were derived from CD8+ T cells from cultured PBMCs, sampled from culture after CMV antigen stimulation. Source of these receptors: a human donor in good health (CMV status not recorded). Some clones in this sample may be carry-over from other donors' samples.

This clonotype was detected ten times or more. The V and J genes are TRBV7-2 and TRBJ2-7, with 10 nucleotides matching TRBD1. The germline CDR1 and CDR2 sequences are SGHTA and FQGNSA. This CDR3 comprises 16 residues. V trimming: 4 bases; J trimming: 0 bases; junction bases outside the gene matches: 6. The CDR3 here is CASSSPTGGSSYEQYF. The DNA for the CDR3 is TGTGCCAGCAGCTCTCCGACAGGGGGCTCCTCCTACGAGCAGTACTTC.

CDR3 sequence reads: CASSSLFSYNEQFF. CDR3 nucleotides: TGTGCCAGCAGTTCGCTATTCTCCTACAATGAGCAGTTCTTC. This sequence joins TRBV12-3 or TRBV12-4 and TRBJ2-1, with D hard to call. The V end was cut by 4 bases, the J end by 0 bases, with 7 bases between. The CDR3 is 14 residues long.

The rearrangement joins TRBV12-3 or TRBV12-4 to TRBJ2-6; TRBD1 is a possible D gene (6 bases). The V end was cut by 6 bases, the J end by 4 bases, with 10 bases between. The CDR3 is 14 amino acids. CDR3 DNA sequence: TGTGCCAGCAGGACAGGAACCGGGGCCAACGTCCTGACTTTC. It codes for CASRTGTGANVLTF.

This chain links TRBV19 with TRBJ1-4, with a tentative D call TRBD1 (5 bases). Between the trimmed V and J ends, which lost 9 bases and 8 bases, there was a span of 10 bases. Germline CDR1 is LNHDA and CDR2 is SQIVND (reference sequence). The CDR3 contains 11 residues. In DNA form, the CDR3 reads TGTGCCAGCGAAACAGGAGAAAAACTGTTTTTT. Amino acids: CASETGEKLFF.

This clonotype was seen many times. The J gene is TRBJ2-1, the V gene TRBV7-8, with 13 nucleotides matching TRBD2. The germline gives CDR1 SGHVS, CDR2 FQNEAQ. The CDR3 consists of 22 residues. Trimming took 5 bases from V and 0 from J; bases not matched to a gene: 19. CDR3: CASSRLLAGGPSRTNSYNEQFF. Written as DNA, the CDR3 is TGTGCCAGCAGCCGATTACTAGCGGGAGGGCCCTCCCGAACGAACTCCTACAATGAGCAGTTCTTC.

V gene TRBV7-9 combines with J gene TRBJ2-4; D may correspond to TRBD1 or TRBD2 (5 bases each). Trimming removed 1 base from V and 6 bases from J, with 19 bases in between. CDR3 size: 17 residues. CDR1 and CDR2 from the germline V gene are SEHNR and FQNEAQ (reference sequence). The CDR3 sequence: CASSLVRTSSGGNIQYF. CDR3 bases: TGTGCCAGCAGCTTAGTTCGCACCTCTTCTGGGGGAAACATTCAGTACTTC.

The sample holds many counts of this clonotype. This sequence joins TRBV4-1 and TRBJ1-3, with D perhaps TRBD1 (5 bases). The CDR3 extends over 15 amino acids. Germline V gives CDR1 MGHRA, CDR2 YSYEKL. The V end was cut by 0 bases, the J end by 7 bases, with 13 bases between. CDR3 coding DNA: TGCGCCAGCAGCCAAGATCAAGGGGAGCCGAACACCATATATTTT. Protein: CASSQDQGEPNTIYF.

This chain joins TRBV7-9 and TRBJ1-5, with D unclear. CDR3 length equals 17 residues. CDR1 is SEHNR and CDR2 is FQNEAQ in the germline V gene (reference sequence). The V end lost 2 bases, the J end lost 2 bases, and 16 bases lay between the germline ends. Written as DNA, the CDR3 is TGTGCCAGCAGCTTATCCCGGTTGGACTCTGGCAATCAGCCCCAGCATTTT. This translates into CASSLSRLDSGNQPQHF.

This chain uses TRBV4-3 with TRBJ1-2, with a tentative D call TRBD1 (5 bases). Deletions cut 5 bases from V and 0 bases from J, with 7 bases between. Looked up from germline, CDR1 is LGHNA and CDR2 is YSLEER. The CDR3 sequence is 13 residues long. For the CDR3, the DNA is TGCGCCAGCAGCGGGGGAACTAACTATGGCTACACCTTC. Its translation: CASSGGTNYGYTF.

This clonotype came up a few times. The V gene is TRBV27, the J gene TRBJ2-1, with 7 bases fitting TRBD2. V was clipped by 3 bases and J by 1 base; unmatched bases: 6. CDR1 is MNHEY, CDR2 SMNVEV, per germline (reference sequence). CDR3 size: 16 residues. The CDR3 coding sequence is TGTGCCAGCAGTTTGGGGGGGGGGGGTTCCTACAATGAGCAGTTCTTC. Translating it yields CASSLGGGGSYNEQFF.

The V and J genes are TRBV6-5 and TRBJ2-3; D might be TRBD1 (6 bases). The germline V gene has CDR1 MNHEY and CDR2 SVGAGI. CDR3 size: 14 residues. Trimming removed 5 bases from V and 0 bases from J, with 9 bases in between. The CDR3 DNA reads TGTGCCAGCAGTCAGGACAGAAGCACAGATACGCAGTATTTT. Protein product: CASSQDRSTDTQYF.

This clonotype was counted a few times. The chain combines TRBV4-2 with TRBJ2-3, with unresolved D. The CDR3 consists of 14 residues. Germline loops: CDR1 LGHNA, CDR2 YNFKEQ. The ends were cut back, 1 base at V and 6 bases at J, with 11 bases in the middle. This chain's CDR3 is CASSQGREADTQYF. CDR3 nucleotide sequence: TGTGCCAGCAGCCAAGGTAGGGAAGCGGATACGCAGTATTTT.

In its sample, this clonotype was seen a few times. The gene calls are TRBV6-2 or TRBV6-3 and TRBJ1-1, with D unresolved. The CDR3 extends over 14 amino acids. The germline V and J ends were trimmed by 2 bases and 6 bases, with 13 bases remaining between them. CDR1 MNHEY and CDR2 SVGEGT come from the germline V gene. As DNA, the CDR3 is TGTGCCAGCAGTTACGCGGAGTCGTCCCCTGAAGCTTTCTTT. Translated: CASSYAESSPEAFF.

The genes are TRBV20-1 and TRBJ2-3, with 10 nucleotides matching TRBD2. The CDR3 has 16 residues. Germline assignment: CDR1 DFQATT and CDR2 SNEGSKA (reference sequence). Losses at the gene ends were 6 bases for V and 3 bases for J; bases not matched to a gene: 12. CDR3 nucleotide sequence: TGCAGTGCGACTAACCCCGGGACTAGCGATACAGATACGCAGTATTTT. Translating it yields CSATNPGTSDTDTQYF.

This chain uses TRBV7-4 with TRBJ1-2, with 7 bases aligning to TRBD1. This CDR3 has 13 residues. Germline V gene data show CDR1 as SGHVT and CDR2 as SQSDAQ. V was clipped by 4 bases and J by 8 bases; unmatched bases: 7. The CDR3 reads CASSSRGLGGYTF. CDR3 coding DNA: TGTGCCAGCAGCTCCAGGGGGTTGGGGGGCTACACCTTC.

Only a few counts were recorded for this clonotype. The J gene is TRBJ2-1, the V gene TRBV24-1; tentatively, D is TRBD1 (6 bases). Germline V gene data show CDR1 as KGHDR and CDR2 as SFDVKD. V lost 2 bases and J lost 2, with 9 bases in between. The CDR3 is 15 amino acids. The CDR3 nucleotides are TGTGCCACCAGTGATTGGACAGTTGCCTACAATGAGCAGTTCTTC. It is translated as CATSDWTVAYNEQFF.

The chain employs TRBV6-6 and TRBJ1-1, with TRBD1 identical over 9 bases. V was clipped by 6 bases and J by 4 bases; unmatched bases: 6. Germline V gene data show CDR1 as MNHNY and CDR2 as SVGAGI (reference sequence). CDR3 length equals 14 residues. The CDR3 protein is CASRGTGWTTEAFF. The CDR3 DNA follows: TGTGCCAGCAGAGGGACAGGGTGGACCACTGAAGCTTTCTTT.

CDR3 amino acids: CASSSAGGPYNEQFF. CDR3 DNA sequence: TGTGCCAGCAGTTCCGCGGGGGGGCCCTACAATGAGCAGTTCTTC. The chain carries TRBV27 and TRBJ2-1; 9 nucleotides agree with TRBD2. This CDR3 contains 15 residues. Germline V gene sequence: CDR1 MNHEY, CDR2 SMNVEV (reference sequence). V shed 4 bases and J 2 bases; nucleotides not matched to a gene: 3.

This clonotype was recorded a few times. This chain uses TRBV11-3 with TRBJ1-1; D remains unclear. V was pared by 4 bases and J by 4 bases, with 7 bases between. Per the germline V gene, CDR1 is SGHNT and CDR2 is YENEEA. The CDR3 sequence is 12 residues long. The CDR3 nucleotides are TGTGCCAGCAGCTACGGACCCACTGAAGCTTTCTTT. It translates to CASSYGPTEAFF.

V gene TRBV12-5 combines with J gene TRBJ2-3; D is unclear. This CDR3 has 15 amino acids. The ends were cut back, 6 bases at V and 2 bases at J, with 15 bases in the middle. Germline assignment: CDR1 LGHNT and CDR2 FRNRAP. CDR3 amino acids: CASGRSRTVTDTQYF. The DNA for the CDR3 is TGTGCTAGTGGCCGCAGCCGGACCGTCACAGATACGCAGTATTTT. The full variable domain, with the rest looked up from reference TRBV12-5 and TRBJ2-3, is DARVTQTPRHKVTEMGQEVTMRCQPILGHNTVFWYRQTMMQGLELLAYFRNRAPLDDSGMPKDRFSAEMPDATLATLKIQPSEPRDSAVYFCASGRSRTVTDTQYFGPGTRLTVL.

This clonotype was observed a handful of times. The gene calls are TRBV12-3 or TRBV12-4 and TRBJ2-2; 7 bases fit TRBD1. The length of the CDR3 is 15 residues. Germline trimming cut 3 bases from V and 3 bases from J; bases unmatched to any gene: 4. The CDR3 spells CASSFGTDYTGELFF. The CDR3 DNA is TGTGCCAGCAGTTTCGGGACAGATTACACCGGGGAGCTGTTTTTT.

This clonotype showed up many times. This chain joins TRBV7-2 and TRBJ2-7; 14 bases map to TRBD2. There are 18 residues in the CDR3. With V trimmed by 3 bases and J by 4 bases, 11 bases remained unmatched. Germline V gene sequence: CDR1 SGHTA, CDR2 FQGNSA. CDR3 in amino acids: CASSLGMGLAGVDYEQYF. In DNA form, the CDR3 reads TGTGCCAGCAGCTTGGGGATGGGACTAGCGGGAGTGGATTACGAGCAGTACTTC.